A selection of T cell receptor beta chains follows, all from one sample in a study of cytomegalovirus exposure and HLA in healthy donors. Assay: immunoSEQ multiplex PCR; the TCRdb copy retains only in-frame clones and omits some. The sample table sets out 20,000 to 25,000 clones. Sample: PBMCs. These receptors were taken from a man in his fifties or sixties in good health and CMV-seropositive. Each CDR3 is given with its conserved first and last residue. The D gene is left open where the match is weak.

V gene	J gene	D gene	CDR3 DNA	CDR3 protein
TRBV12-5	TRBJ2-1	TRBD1	TGTGCTAGTGGGCCGGACAGGGTCCCCTACAATGAGCAGTTCTTC	CASGPDRVPYNEQFF
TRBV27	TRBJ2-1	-	TGTGCCAGCAGTTTGAGTAGCTCTCCCGCTCTCCTACTGAGCTCCTACAATGAGCAGTTCTTC	CASSLSSSPALLLSSYNEQFF
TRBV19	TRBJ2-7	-	TGTGCCAGTAGATCTAGAGGGGGCGAGCAGTACTTC	CASRSRGGEQYF
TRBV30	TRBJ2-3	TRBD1	TGTGCCTGGAGACGACAGGGGGCAGTCCGGGCAGATACGCAGTATTTT	CAWRRQGAVRADTQYF
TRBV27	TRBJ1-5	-	TGTGCCAGCAGTTTTGGGGCCCAAGGTTCGCCCCAGCATTTT	CASSFGAQGSPQHF
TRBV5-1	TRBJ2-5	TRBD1	TGCGCCAGCAGCTCGCTAGGACAGGGACAAGAGACCCAATACTTC	CASSSLGQGQETQYF
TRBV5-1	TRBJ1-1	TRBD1	TGCGCCAGCAGCTTGGACGGACAGGACTACACTGAAGCTTTCTTT	CASSLDGQDYTEAFF
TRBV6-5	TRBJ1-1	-	TGTGCCAGCAGTTACTTTCGGGGGGCTGGCACTGAAGCTTTCTTT	CASSYFRGAGTEAFF
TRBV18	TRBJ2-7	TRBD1	TGTGCCAGCTCACCACTCGAGACAGGGGGCGTTTACGAGCAGTACTTC	CASSPLETGGVYEQYF
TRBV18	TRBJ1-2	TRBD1	TGTGCCAGCTCACCAATGGACAGGGGGTACGCTGATGGCTACACCTTC	CASSPMDRGYADGYTF
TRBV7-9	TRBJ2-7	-	TGTGCCAGTCAAGACAGATTGTCCTACGAGCAGTACTTC	CASQDRLSYEQYF
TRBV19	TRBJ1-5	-	TGTGCCAGTACCCGAGGGGGGGGGCCTAGCAATCAGCCCCAGCATTTT	CASTRGGGPSNQPQHF
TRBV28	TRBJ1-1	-	TGTGCCAGCAGTTCTAGACAGATCACTGTGAACACTGAAGCTTTCTTT	CASSSRQITVNTEAFF
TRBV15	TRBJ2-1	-	TGTGCCACCAGCAGAGAATTTTCCGGGACTCAGTTCTTC	CATSREFSGTQFF
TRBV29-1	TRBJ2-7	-	TGCAGCGCGGGAGAGGTTTACGAGCAGTACTTC	CSAGEVYEQYF
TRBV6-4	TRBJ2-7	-	TGTGCCACTCTAACCTACGAGCAGTACTTC	CATLTYEQYF
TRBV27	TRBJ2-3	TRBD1	TGTGCCAGCGGGGCGGGACAGGGGCGATCTAGAACGCAGTATTTT	CASGAGQGRSRTQYF
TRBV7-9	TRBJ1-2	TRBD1	TGTGCCAGCAGCCGAGGACAGGGCGAGGGCTACACCTTC	CASSRGQGEGYTF
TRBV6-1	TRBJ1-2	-	TGTGCCAGCAGTGGACCAGACAAGCACCTCTATGGCTACACCTTC	CASSGPDKHLYGYTF
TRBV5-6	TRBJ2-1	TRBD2	TGTGCCACCTGGACCGGACTAGCGGGAGGGCCGGGGTTCTTC	CATWTGLAGGPGFF
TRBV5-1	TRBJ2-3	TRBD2	TGCGCCAGCAGCCCCTCGGTGCTAGCGGTTCCTAGCACAGATACGCAGTATTTT	CASSPSVLAVPSTDTQYF
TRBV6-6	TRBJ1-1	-	TGTGCCAGCAGTTACTCGGCGAACACTGAAGCTTTCTTT	CASSYSANTEAFF
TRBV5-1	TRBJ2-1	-	TGCGCCAGCAGCCCGACTGGGAGCTCCTACAATGAGCAGTTCTTC	CASSPTGSSYNEQFF
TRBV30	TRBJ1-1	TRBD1	TGTGCCTGGAGTCAAGGACAGGGGGCAATTGAAGCTTTCTTT	CAWSQGQGAIEAFF
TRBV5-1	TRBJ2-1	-	TGCGCCAGCAGCTTAGGGGTGGGGGAGCAGTTCTTC	CASSLGVGEQFF
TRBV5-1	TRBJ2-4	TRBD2	TGCGCCAGCAGCCCTGGGACTAGCGGGAGACGAAACATTCAGTACTTC	CASSPGTSGRRNIQYF
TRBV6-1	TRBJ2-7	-	TGTGCCACCCAACTAGCCTCTCCCTACGAGCAGTACTTC	CATQLASPYEQYF
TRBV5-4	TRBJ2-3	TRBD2	TGTGCCAGCAGCACTAGCGGGACATCCACAGATACGCAGTATTTT	CASSTSGTSTDTQYF
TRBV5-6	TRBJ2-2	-	TGTGCCAGCAGCTCGGACCCAGGGGCCGGGGAGCTGTTTTTT	CASSSDPGAGELFF
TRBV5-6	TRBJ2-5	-	TGTGCCAGCAGCTTGGGGGCGGCCAGGGTAGGGACCCAGTACTTC	CASSLGAARVGTQYF
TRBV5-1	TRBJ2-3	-	TGCGCCAGCAGCCCTTTAACTAGCAGGACAGATACGCAGTATTTT	CASSPLTSRTDTQYF
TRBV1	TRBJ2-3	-	TGCACCAGCAGCCAAGAGAGGGGGGGCGGGACAGATACGCAGTATTTT	CTSSQERGGGTDTQYF
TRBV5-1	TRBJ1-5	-	TGCGCCAGCCTTTCGTCGTCAAGAGGAGATAGCAATCAGCCCCAGCATTTT	CASLSSSRGDSNQPQHF
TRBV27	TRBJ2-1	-	TGTGCCAGCAGTTTAGGGAGACACAATGAGCAGTTCTTC	CASSLGRHNEQFF
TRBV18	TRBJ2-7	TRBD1	TGTGCCAGCTCGCAGGGGGCCGACGAGCAGTACTTC	CASSQGADEQYF
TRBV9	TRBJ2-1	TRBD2	TGTGCCAGCAGCGTACGCGGGAGCTGGGACAATGAGCAGTTCTTC	CASSVRGSWDNEQFF
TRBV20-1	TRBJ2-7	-	TGCAGTGCTCTACAGGGCCGAGAGCAGTACTTC	CSALQGREQYF
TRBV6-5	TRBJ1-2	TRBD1	TGTGCCAGCACGACAGGGTACGGCTATGGCTACACCTTC	CASTTGYGYGYTF
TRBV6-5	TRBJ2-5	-	TGTGCCAGCAGTTCATCAGGGAAAGAGACCCAGTACTTC	CASSSSGKETQYF
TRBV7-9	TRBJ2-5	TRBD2	TGTGCCAGCAGCTTTACTTTTAGCGGGAGCCATGAGACCCAGTACTTC	CASSFTFSGSHETQYF
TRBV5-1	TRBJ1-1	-	TGCGCCAGCAGACCGACCCGGGGGGCGCACACTGAAGCTTTCTTT	CASRPTRGAHTEAFF
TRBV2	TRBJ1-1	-	TGTGCCAGCAGTGATCTCGGGGACACTGAAGCTTTCTTT	CASSDLGDTEAFF
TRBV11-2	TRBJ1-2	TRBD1	TGTGCCAGCAGCTTAAACCCGGGACAGGGGGTTTACTATGGCTACACCTTC	CASSLNPGQGVYYGYTF
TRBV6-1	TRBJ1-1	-	TGTGCCAGCACCGAGGGATGGGCGGGGAACACTGAAGCTTTCTTT	CASTEGWAGNTEAFF
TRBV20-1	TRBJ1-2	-	TGCAGTGCTGCCTTCCGGGGCTACACCTTC	CSAAFRGYTF
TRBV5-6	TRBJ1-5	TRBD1	TGTGCCAGCACCACAGGGGGCTCTCAGCCCCAGCATTTT	CASTTGGSQPQHF
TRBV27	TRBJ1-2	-	TGTGCCAGCAGTTTACTGGGTGAAGGCGGTGGCTACACCTTC	CASSLLGEGGGYTF
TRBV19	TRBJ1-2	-	TGTGCCAGTAGTGAGAATTCGGGTAGAGGAATACCTGGCTACACCTTC	CASSENSGRGIPGYTF
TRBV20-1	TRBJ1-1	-	TGCAGTGCTCCAGGGTACACTGAAGCTTTCTTT	CSAPGYTEAFF
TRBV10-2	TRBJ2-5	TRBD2	TGCGCCACCGATGGGACTAGGGGTGAGACCCAGTACTTC	CATDGTRGETQYF
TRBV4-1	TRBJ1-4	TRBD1	TGCGCCAGCAGCCTCCCGGACAGGAATAATGAAAAACTGTTTTTT	CASSLPDRNNEKLFF
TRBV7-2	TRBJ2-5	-	TGTGCCAGCAGCTTACAGGTGTCGAAGGAGACCCAGTACTTC	CASSLQVSKETQYF
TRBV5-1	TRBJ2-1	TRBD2	TGCGCCAGCAGCTTTTGGGAGGGACCTGGCTACAATGAGCAGTTCTTC	CASSFWEGPGYNEQFF
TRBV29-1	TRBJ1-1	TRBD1	TGCAGCGTCGTTGGACAGGGGGGCACTGAAGCTTTCTTT	CSVVGQGGTEAFF
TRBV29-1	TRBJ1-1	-	TGCAGCGTTTATCACCCAGGGAGGGACACTGAAGCTTTCTTT	CSVYHPGRDTEAFF
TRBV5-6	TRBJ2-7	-	TGTGCCAGCAGCCGCTACTCAACGGGCTACGAGCAGTACTTC	CASSRYSTGYEQYF
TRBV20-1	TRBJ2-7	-	TGCAGTGCTAGTCGTAGCCACGAGCAGTACTTC	CSASRSHEQYF
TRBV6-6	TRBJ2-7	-	TGTGCCAGCAGTTCCCCAAACTACGAGCAGTACTTC	CASSSPNYEQYF